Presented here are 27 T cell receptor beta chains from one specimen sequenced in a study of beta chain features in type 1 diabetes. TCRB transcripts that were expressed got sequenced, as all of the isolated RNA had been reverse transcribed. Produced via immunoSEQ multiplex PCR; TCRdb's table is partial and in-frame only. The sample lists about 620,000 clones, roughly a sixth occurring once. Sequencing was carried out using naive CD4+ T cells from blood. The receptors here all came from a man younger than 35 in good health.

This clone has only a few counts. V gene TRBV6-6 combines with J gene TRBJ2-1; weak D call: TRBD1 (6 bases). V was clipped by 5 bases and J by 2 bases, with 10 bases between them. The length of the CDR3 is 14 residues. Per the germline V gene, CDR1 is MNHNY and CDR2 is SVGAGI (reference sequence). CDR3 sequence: CASSPTGPYNEQFF. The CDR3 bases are TGTGCCAGCAGTCCTACAGGGCCCTACAATGAGCAGTTCTTC.

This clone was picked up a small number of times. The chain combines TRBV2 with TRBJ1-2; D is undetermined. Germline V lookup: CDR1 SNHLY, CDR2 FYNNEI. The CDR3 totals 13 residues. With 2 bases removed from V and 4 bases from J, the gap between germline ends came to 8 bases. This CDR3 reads CASSEPVGYGYTF. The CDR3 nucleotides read TGTGCCAGCAGTGAACCAGTGGGCTATGGCTACACCTTC.

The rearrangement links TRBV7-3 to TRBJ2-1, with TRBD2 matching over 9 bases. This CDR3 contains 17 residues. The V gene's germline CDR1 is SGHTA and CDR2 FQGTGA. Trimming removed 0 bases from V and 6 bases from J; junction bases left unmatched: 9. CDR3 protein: CASSLTPGSGGRNEQFF. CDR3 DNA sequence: TGTGCCAGCAGCTTAACCCCGGGTAGCGGGGGCCGCAATGAGCAGTTCTTC.

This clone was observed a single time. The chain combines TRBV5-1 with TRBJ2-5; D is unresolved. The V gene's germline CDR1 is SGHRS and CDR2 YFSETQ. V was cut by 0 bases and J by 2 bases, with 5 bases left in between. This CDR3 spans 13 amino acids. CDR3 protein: CASSLVRQETQYF. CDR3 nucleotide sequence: TGCGCCAGCAGCTTGGTTCGGCAAGAGACCCAGTACTTC.

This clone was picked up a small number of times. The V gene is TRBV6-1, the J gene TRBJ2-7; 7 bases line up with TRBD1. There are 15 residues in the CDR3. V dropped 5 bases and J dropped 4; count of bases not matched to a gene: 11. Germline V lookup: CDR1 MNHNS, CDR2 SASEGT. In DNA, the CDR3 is TGTGCCAGCAGTCGGCGACAGGGACGAGGGTACGAGCAGTACTTC. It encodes CASSRRQGRGYEQYF.

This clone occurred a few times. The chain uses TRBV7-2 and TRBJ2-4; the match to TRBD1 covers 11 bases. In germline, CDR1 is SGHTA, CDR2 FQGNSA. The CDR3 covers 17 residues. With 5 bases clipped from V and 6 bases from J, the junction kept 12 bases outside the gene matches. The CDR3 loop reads CASSPFGTGGPGNIQYF. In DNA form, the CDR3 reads TGTGCCAGCAGCCCGTTTGGGACAGGGGGACCTGGAAACATTCAGTACTTC.

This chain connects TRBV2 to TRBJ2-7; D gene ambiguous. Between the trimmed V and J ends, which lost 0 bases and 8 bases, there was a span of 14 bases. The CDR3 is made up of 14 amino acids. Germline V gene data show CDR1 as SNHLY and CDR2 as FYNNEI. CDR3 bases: TGTGCCAGCAGTGAAGCTCTACTTCCACGGAAGCAGTACTTC. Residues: CASSEALLPRKQYF.

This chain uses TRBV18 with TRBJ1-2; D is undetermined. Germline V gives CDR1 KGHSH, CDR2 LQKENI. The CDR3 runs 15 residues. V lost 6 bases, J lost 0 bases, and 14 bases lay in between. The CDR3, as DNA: TGTGCCAGCTCCCCAATGGTAGTAGCTAACTATGGCTACACCTTC. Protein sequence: CASSPMVVANYGYTF.

The DNA of the CDR3 is TGTGCCAGCAGCGTAGCGATGCGGTGGTTTGAGGGTCAGCCCCAGCATTTT. Translating it yields CASSVAMRWFEGQPQHF. J is TRBJ1-5 and V is TRBV9; D is unclear. Germline V CDR1 and CDR2: SGDLS, YYNGEE. The CDR3 sequence is 17 residues long. Trimming took 0 bases from V and 6 from J, leaving 19 bases between them.

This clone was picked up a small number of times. The CDR3 spells CASSLSMQVGGYTF. CDR3 DNA sequence: TGTGCCAGCAGTTTGAGTATGCAGGTTGGGGGCTACACCTTC. The V call is TRBV28, the J call TRBJ1-2; D remains unclear. The germline V and J ends were trimmed by 3 bases and 8 bases, with 16 bases remaining between them. The CDR3 runs to 14 residues. Germline CDR1 MDHEN, CDR2 SYDVKM.

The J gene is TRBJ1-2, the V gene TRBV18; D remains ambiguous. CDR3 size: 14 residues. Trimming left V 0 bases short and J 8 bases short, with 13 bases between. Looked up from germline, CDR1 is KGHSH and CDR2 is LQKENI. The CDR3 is CASSPPDRMEGYTF. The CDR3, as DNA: TGTGCCAGCTCACCACCGGACCGAATGGAAGGCTACACCTTC.

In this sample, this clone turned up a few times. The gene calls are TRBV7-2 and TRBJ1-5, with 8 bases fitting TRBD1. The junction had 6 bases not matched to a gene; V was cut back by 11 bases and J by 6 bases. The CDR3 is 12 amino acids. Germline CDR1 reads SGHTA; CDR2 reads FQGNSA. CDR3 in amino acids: CASGGAGQPQHF. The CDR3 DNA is TGTGCCTCAGGGGGCGCGGGTCAGCCCCAGCATTTT.

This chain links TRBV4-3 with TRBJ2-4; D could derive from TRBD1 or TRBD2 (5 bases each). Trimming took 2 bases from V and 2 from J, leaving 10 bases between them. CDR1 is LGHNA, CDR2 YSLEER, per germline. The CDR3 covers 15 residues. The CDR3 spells CASSQTGTPKNIQYF. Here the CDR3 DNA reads TGCGCCAGCAGCCAAACCGGGACCCCCAAAAACATTCAGTACTTC.

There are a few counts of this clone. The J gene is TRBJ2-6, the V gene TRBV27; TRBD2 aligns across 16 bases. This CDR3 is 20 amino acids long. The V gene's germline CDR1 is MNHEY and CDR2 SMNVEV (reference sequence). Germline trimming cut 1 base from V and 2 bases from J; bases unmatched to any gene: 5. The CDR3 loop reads CASSLYPGLAGGAGANVLTF. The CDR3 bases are TGTGCCAGCAGTTTATACCCGGGACTAGCGGGAGGGGCTGGGGCCAACGTCCTGACTTTC.

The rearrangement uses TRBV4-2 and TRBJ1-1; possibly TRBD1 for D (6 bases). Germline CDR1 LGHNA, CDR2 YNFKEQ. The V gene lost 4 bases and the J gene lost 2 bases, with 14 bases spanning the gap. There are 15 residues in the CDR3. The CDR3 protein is CASSPPTGQNTEAFF. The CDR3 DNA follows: TGTGCCAGCAGCCCTCCGACAGGTCAAAACACTGAAGCTTTCTTT.

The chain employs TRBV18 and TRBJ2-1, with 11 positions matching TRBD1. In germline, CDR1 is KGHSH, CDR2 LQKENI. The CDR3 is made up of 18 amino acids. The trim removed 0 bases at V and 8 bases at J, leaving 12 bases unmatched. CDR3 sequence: CASSPPPGQGARIYEQFF. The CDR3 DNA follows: TGTGCCAGCTCACCACCCCCCGGACAGGGGGCGCGTATCTATGAGCAGTTCTTC.

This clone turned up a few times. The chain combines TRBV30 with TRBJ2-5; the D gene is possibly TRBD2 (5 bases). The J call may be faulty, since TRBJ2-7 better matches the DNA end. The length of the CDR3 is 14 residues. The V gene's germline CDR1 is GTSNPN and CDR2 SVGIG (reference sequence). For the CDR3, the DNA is TGTGCCTGGAGTGTACTATCCGGGACCTACGAGCAGTACTTC. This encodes CAWSVLSGTYEQYF.

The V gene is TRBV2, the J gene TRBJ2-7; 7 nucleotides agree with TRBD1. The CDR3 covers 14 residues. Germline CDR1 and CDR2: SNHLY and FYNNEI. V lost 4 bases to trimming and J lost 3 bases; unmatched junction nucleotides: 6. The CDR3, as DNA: TGTGCCAGCAGTGCGCAGGGGGATGGCTACGAGCAGTACTTC. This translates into CASSAQGDGYEQYF.

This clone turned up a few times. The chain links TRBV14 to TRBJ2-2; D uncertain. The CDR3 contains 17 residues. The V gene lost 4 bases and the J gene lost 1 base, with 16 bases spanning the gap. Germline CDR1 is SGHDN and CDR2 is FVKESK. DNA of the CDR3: TGTGCCAGCAGCCTCTATCGTTATGGGGTGAACACCGGGGAGCTGTTTTTT. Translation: CASSLYRYGVNTGELFF.

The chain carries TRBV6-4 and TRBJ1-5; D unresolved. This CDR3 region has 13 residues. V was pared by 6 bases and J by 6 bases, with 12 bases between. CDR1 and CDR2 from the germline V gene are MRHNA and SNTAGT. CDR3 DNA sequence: TGTGCCAGCAGCGCGAGGCCCTCTCAGCCCCAGCATTTT. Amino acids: CASSARPSQPQHF.

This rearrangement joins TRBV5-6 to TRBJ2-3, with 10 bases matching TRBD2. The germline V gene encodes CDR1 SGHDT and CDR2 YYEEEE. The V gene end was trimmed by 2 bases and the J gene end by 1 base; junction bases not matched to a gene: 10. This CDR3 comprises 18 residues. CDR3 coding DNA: TGTGCCAGCAGCTTTTTAGTGGGACTAGCGAGACGCACAGATACGCAGTATTTT. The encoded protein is CASSFLVGLARRTDTQYF.

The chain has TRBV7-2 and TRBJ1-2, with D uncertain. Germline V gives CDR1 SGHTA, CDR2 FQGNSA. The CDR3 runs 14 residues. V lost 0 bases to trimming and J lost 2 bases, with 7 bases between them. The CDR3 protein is CASSLASGNYGYTF. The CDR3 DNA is TGTGCCAGCAGCTTAGCGTCAGGAAACTATGGCTACACCTTC.

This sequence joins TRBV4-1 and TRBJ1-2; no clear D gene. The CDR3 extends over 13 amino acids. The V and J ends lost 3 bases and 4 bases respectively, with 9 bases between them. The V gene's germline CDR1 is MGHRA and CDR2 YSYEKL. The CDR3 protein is CASSHLGAYGYTF. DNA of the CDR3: TGCGCCAGCAGCCACTTGGGTGCCTATGGCTACACCTTC.

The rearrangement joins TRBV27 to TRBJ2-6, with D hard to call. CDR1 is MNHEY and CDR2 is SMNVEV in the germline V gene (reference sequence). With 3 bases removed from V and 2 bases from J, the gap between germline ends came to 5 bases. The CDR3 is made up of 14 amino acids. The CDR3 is CASSFAAGANVLTF. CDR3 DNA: TGTGCCAGCAGTTTCGCGGCTGGGGCCAACGTCCTGACTTTC.

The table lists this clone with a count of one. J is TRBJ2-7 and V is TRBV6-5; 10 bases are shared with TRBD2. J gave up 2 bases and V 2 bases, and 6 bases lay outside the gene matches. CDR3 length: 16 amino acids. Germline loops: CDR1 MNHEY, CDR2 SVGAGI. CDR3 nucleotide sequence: TGTGCCAGCAGTTACAAAGGACTAGCGGAGCCCTACGAGCAGTACTTC. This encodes CASSYKGLAEPYEQYF.

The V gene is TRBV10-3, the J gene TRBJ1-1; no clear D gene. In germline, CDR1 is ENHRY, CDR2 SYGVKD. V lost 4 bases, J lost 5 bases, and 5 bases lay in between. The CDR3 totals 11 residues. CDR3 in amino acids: CAISGYTEAFF. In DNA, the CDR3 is TGTGCCATCAGTGGATATACTGAAGCTTTCTTT.

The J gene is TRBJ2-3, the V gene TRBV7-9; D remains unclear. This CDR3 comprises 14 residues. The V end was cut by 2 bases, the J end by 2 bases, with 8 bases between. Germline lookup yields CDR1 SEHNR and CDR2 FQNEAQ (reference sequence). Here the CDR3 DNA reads TGTGCCAGCAGCTTACCCGGCGTCACAGATACGCAGTATTTT. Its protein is CASSLPGVTDTQYF.